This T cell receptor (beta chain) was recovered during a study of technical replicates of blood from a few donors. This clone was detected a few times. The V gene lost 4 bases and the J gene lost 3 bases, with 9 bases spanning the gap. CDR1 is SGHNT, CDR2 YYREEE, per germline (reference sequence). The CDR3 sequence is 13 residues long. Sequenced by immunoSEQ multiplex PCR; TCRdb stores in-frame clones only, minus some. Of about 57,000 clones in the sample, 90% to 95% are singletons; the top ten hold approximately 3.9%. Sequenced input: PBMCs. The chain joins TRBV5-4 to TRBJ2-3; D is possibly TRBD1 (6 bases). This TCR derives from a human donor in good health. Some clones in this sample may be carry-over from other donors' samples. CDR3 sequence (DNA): TGTGCCAGCAGCCTAGGACAGACAGATACGCAGTATTTT. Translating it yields CASSLGQTDTQYF.